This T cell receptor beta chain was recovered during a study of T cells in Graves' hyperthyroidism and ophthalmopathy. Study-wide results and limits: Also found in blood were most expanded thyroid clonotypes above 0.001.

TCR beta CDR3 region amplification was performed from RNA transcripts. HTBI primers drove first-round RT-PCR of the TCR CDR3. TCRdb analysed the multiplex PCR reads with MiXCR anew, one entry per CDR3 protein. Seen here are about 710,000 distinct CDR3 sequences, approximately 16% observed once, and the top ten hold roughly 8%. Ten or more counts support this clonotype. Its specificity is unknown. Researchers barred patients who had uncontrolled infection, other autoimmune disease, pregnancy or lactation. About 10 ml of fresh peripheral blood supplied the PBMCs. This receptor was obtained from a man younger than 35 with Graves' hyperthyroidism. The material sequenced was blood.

The CDR3 nucleotides read TGTGCCAGCTCACCCTTGCCTGGGACATCCTCCTACGAGCAGTACTTC. This gives the protein CASSPLPGTSSYEQYF. The chain has TRBV18 and TRBJ2-7; D may be TRBD1 (6 bases). CDR3 length: 16 amino acids. CDR1 and CDR2 (germline): KGHSH, LQKENI. The germline V and J ends were trimmed by 3 bases and 0 bases, with 15 bases remaining between them.